The clone carrying this T cell receptor (beta chain) was observed a single time. The antigen remains unidentified. A multiplex PCR was run with 60 Vbeta primers and 13 Jbeta primers. Only in-frame clones appear in the TCRdb table, and some are missing; sequencing was by immunoSEQ multiplex PCR. This sample has under 150,000 clones, with approximately 72% found just once. This sample was included in a study of cytomegalovirus exposure and HLA in healthy donors. Study-wide results and limits: Cytomegalovirus association was assigned to approximately 180 TCR beta chains. For TCR beta chains, V- and J-gene trimming was later linked to a missense DCLRE1C variant.

V gave up 2 bases and J gave up 7 bases; unmatched junction bases: 10. CDR1 and CDR2 from the germline V gene are SGHAT and FQNNGV. The CDR3 is made up of 16 amino acids. V and J are TRBV11-2 and TRBJ2-1; 8 positions match TRBD1. This sequence originates from a man aged 35 to 55 in good health and CMV-seronegative. Sample: PBMCs. The DNA for the CDR3 is TGTGCCAGCAGCTTACATGCGACAGGGGTGGGGAATGAGCAGTTCTTC. This codes for CASSLHATGVGNEQFF.